This T cell receptor beta chain was documented in a study of shared clonotypes between healthy human individuals. Measured with immunoSEQ multiplex PCR; TCRdb has only the in-frame clones, and not every one. The table shows about 2.4 million clones, with 80% to 95% occurring only once. The study separated CD4+ cells into CD45RA+ naive and CD45RA-negative memory subsets. General study points: An expected dependence of interdonor clonotype sharing on sequencing depth was noted. Against clonotypes common to all four donors, non-shared ones had lower generation probabilities. Blood alone was sampled, and tissue repertoires likely differ.

This clone occurred once. Its specificity is unknown. Germline CDR1 reads MDHEN; CDR2 reads SYDVKM. The CDR3 spans 18 residues. V was clipped by 5 bases and J by 0 bases, with 22 bases between them. This sequence joins TRBV28 and TRBJ1-1; D is perhaps TRBD1 (5 bases). This clonotype was sampled from a man aged 18 to 29 in good health. Some clones in this sample may be carry-over from other donors' samples. The material sequenced was naive CD4+ T cells from PBMCs. Subset reported: CD45RA+ positively selected. DNA for the CDR3: TGTGCCAGCAGTAGGGGTCCTCGGCCCCCCAAAATGAACACTGAAGCTTTCTTT. The encoded protein is CASSRGPRPPKMNTEAFF.